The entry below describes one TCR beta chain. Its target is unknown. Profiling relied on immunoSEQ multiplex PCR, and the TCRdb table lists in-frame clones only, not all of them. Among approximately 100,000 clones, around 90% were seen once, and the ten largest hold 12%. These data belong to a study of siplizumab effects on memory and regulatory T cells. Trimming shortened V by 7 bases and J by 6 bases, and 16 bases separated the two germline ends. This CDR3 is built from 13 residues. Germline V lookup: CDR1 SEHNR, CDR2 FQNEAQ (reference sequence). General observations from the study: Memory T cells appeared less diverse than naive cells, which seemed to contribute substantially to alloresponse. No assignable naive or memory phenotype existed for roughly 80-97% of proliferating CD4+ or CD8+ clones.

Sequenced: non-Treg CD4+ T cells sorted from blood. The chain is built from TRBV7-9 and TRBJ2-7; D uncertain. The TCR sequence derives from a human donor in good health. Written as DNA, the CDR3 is TGTGCCAGCACTAATCCTTCCCTCGTCGAGCAGTACTTC. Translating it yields CASTNPSLVEQYF.